The entry below describes one TCR beta chain. The target antigen is unknown. This entry is derived from a study of T cell repertoires in cytomegalovirus infection. Overall study context: CMV epitopes in the study were HLA-C-restricted (recently identified) and HLA-B-restricted (well studied). Shared public TCR beta signatures pointed to both CMV infection and a matching HLA type. Findings and limits, study-wide: Ex vivo responses were dominated by HLA-C-restricted CMV-specific TCR beta clonotypes. Cumulative frequency of public TCR beta families picked out carriers of CMV plus the relevant HLA.

Germline assignment: CDR1 DFQATT and CDR2 SNEGSKA (reference sequence). The CDR3 is 13 amino acids. V was clipped by 5 bases and J by 2 bases, with 12 bases between them. MiXCR, run by TCRdb on the reads, gives a single entry per CDR3 protein. The sample has some 270,000 distinct CDR3 sequences, approximately 22% seen once. The rearrangement links TRBV20-1 to TRBJ2-5; D is possibly TRBD2 (5 bases). The receptor was isolated from a human donor in good health (CMV status not recorded). Some clones in this sample may be carry-over from other donors' samples. The source was cultured PBMCs, collected from culture after CMV antigen stimulation. CDR3 nucleotide sequence: TGCAGTGCTTTCCCCAGCGGACAAGAGACCCAGTACTTC. Translation: CSAFPSGQETQYF.